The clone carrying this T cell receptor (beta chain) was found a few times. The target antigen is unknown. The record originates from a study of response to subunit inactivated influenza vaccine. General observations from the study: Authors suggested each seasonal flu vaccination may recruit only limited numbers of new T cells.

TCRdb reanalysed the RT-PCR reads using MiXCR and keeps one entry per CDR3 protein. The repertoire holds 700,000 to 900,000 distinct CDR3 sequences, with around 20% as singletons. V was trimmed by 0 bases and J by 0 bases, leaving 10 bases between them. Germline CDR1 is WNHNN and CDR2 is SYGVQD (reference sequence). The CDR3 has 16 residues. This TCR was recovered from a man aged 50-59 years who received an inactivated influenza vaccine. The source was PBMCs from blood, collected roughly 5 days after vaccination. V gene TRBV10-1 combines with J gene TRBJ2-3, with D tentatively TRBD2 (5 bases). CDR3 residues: CASSESAGESTDTQYF. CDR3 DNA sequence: TGCGCCAGCAGTGAGTCGGCCGGGGAGAGCACAGATACGCAGTATTTT.